One sample yielded the 5 T cell receptor beta chains listed below, sequenced in a study of T cell responses to AZD1222 COVID-19 vaccine. TCRdb keeps only in-frame clones here, not all; method: immunoSEQ multiplex PCR. The data show some 53,000 clones, with approximately 90% seen just once and about 2.5% held by the top ten. The specimen comprised peripheral blood, sampled 28 days after the second AZD1222 dose. These receptors were collected from an adult who received the AZD1222 COVID-19 vaccine.

The V and J genes are TRBV28 and TRBJ1-5, with a weak D call TRBD1 (6 bases). This CDR3 is built from 15 residues. Looked up from germline, CDR1 is MDHEN and CDR2 is SYDVKM. V was cut by 2 bases and J by 1 base, with 9 bases left in between. CDR3: CASSLGQGSNQPQHF. The CDR3 nucleotides are TGTGCCAGCAGTTTAGGGCAGGGGAGCAATCAGCCCCAGCATTTT.

The genes are TRBV5-1 and TRBJ1-1, with D unclear. This CDR3 region has 13 residues. The V gene lost 0 bases and the J gene lost 8 bases, with 11 bases spanning the gap. Germline loops: CDR1 SGHRS, CDR2 YFSETQ. The CDR3 loop is CASSLAGVGEAFF. The CDR3 DNA reads as TGCGCCAGCAGCTTGGCCGGGGTCGGAGAAGCTTTCTTT. The full variable domain, rest sourced from reference TRBV5-1 and TRBJ1-1, is KAGVTQTPRYLIKTRGQQVTLSCSPISGHRSVSWYQQTPGQGLQFLFEYFSETQRNKGNFPGRFSGRQFSNSRSEMNVSTLELGDSALYLCASSLAGVGEAFFGQGTRLTVV.

The chain has TRBV7-2 and TRBJ1-2; D might be TRBD1 (6 bases). Per the germline V gene, CDR1 is SGHTA and CDR2 is FQGNSA. Trimming removed 0 bases from V and 6 bases from J, with 20 bases in between. The CDR3 length is 17 residues. CDR3 region: CASSLATTGLKWNGYTF. DNA for the CDR3: TGTGCCAGCAGCTTAGCGACAACAGGGTTAAAATGGAATGGCTACACCTTC.

This CDR3 is CASSPYGGGYEQYF. Here the CDR3 DNA reads TGTGCCAGCAGCCCTTATGGAGGGGGCTACGAGCAGTACTTC. The V and J genes are TRBV6-2 or TRBV6-3 and TRBJ2-7; D tentatively fits TRBD1 or TRBD2 (6 bases each). Germline CDR1 and CDR2: MNHEY and SVGEGT. This CDR3 comprises 14 residues. Trimming removed 6 bases from V and 3 bases from J, with 15 bases in between.

J is TRBJ2-5 and V is TRBV11-3, with 7 nucleotides matching TRBD2. The trim removed 1 base at V and 0 bases at J, leaving 5 bases unmatched. CDR3 length equals 16 residues. CDR1 and CDR2 (germline): SGHNT, YENEEA. The CDR3 DNA reads TGTGCCAGCAGCTTAGGGGCGGGAGACCACCAAGAGACCCAGTACTTC. Its translation: CASSLGAGDHQETQYF.